The clone carrying this T cell receptor beta chain has only one observation. Its antigen is unknown. Resections from corrective heart surgery supplied the thymus tissue. Corrective surgery for congenital heart defects was being performed on the healthy Finnish infants who served as donors. This record belongs to a study of human thymus T cells. General study findings and limits: It looked as if thymic and blood repertoires used V and J genes in a biased way. Related research described strongly overlapping thymic repertoires in unrelated people.

CDR1 is SGHDT, CDR2 YYEEEE, per germline. V lost 0 bases to trimming and J lost 4 bases; unmatched junction nucleotides: 5. The CDR3 loop spans 16 amino acids. TCRdb's copy holds only in-frame clones and misses some; the assay was immunoSEQ multiplex PCR. The table has about 120,000 clones, around 95% seen once. The V gene is TRBV5-6, the J gene TRBJ2-3; 10 nucleotides line up with TRBD2. The sequenced material came from thymus tissue. The receptor's source is a boy younger than two with a congenital heart defect but otherwise immunologically healthy. In nucleotides, the CDR3 is TGTGCCAGCAGCTTGGCAGCGGGGGGGCCCCCAGATACGCAGTATTTT. Translating it yields CASSLAAGGPPDTQYF.